The 27 T cell receptor beta chains in this list originate from one sample, sequenced in a study of T cells in Graves' hyperthyroidism and ophthalmopathy. The TCR beta CDR3 regions underwent amplification using RNA transcripts as the source. HTBI primers drove first-round RT-PCR of the TCR CDR3. MiXCR, run by TCRdb on the multiplex PCR reads, gives a single entry per CDR3 protein. This repertoire shows roughly 710,000 distinct CDR3 sequences, roughly 32% found once; its top ten account for around 32%. The specimen sequenced was blood. Receptor source: a woman aged 40 to 50 with Graves' hyperthyroidism.

This clonotype has a handful of counts. This sequence joins TRBV6-1 and TRBJ1-1; maybe TRBD1 (5 bases). This CDR3 has 15 residues. Germline loops: CDR1 MNHNS, CDR2 SASEGT. Trimming removed 0 bases at V and 1 base at J, with 9 bases between. CDR3 sequence reads: CASSEALGGNTEAFF. In nucleotides, the CDR3 is TGTGCCAGCAGTGAAGCGCTGGGGGGGAACACTGAAGCTTTCTTT.

This clonotype was seen ten or more times. This chain joins TRBV12-3 or TRBV12-4 and TRBJ2-7; D might be TRBD2 (5 bases). Trimming pared 3 bases from V and 1 base from J, leaving 16 bases between. There are 16 residues in the CDR3. The DNA for the CDR3 is TGTGCCAGCAGTTTCTCCCTCAGTGAGGGTTCCTACGAGCAGTACTTC. It encodes CASSFSLSEGSYEQYF.

Notes on this clonotype: A read error may account for a junction end that differs from germline. This chain uses TRBV6-5 with TRBJ1-4; D gene ambiguous. Per germline, CDR1 MNHEY and CDR2 SVGAGI. The CDR3 extends over 15 amino acids. The CDR3 DNA is TGTGCCATCAGTTACCTGGCGGCTCCTAATGAAAAACTGTTTTTT. Translated: CAISYLAAPNEKLFF.

This sequence joins TRBV10-3 and TRBJ2-7, with D possibly matching TRBD2 (5 bases). V was clipped by 0 bases and J by 0 bases, with 12 bases between them. The CDR3 covers 16 residues. CDR1 and CDR2 (germline): ENHRY, SYGVKD. The CDR3 sequence is CAISESDFLTSYEQYF. Here the CDR3 DNA reads TGTGCCATCAGTGAGTCGGACTTCCTCACCTCCTACGAGCAGTACTTC.

This clonotype has only a few counts. This chain joins TRBV5-6 and TRBJ1-5, with no clear D. V gave up 0 bases and J gave up 6 bases, with 13 bases separating them. CDR3 length: 15 amino acids. The germline V gene has CDR1 SGHDT and CDR2 YYEEEE. The CDR3 protein is CASSLAREEGQPQHF. DNA for the CDR3: TGTGCCAGCAGCTTGGCCCGGGAAGAGGGTCAGCCCCAGCATTTT.

This sequence joins TRBV14 and TRBJ1-2; D unclear. In germline, CDR1 is SGHDN, CDR2 FVKESK. This CDR3 spans 18 amino acids. Trimming stripped 0 bases from V and 6 bases from J, with 23 bases between. CDR3 in amino acids: CASSQDLGSNRRVHGYTF. CDR3 sequence (DNA): TGTGCCAGCAGCCAAGATCTAGGTTCAAATCGGAGAGTCCATGGCTACACCTTC.

On this clonotype: A much larger clone sits a single nucleotide away, making a read error possible. This rearrangement joins TRBV5-5 to TRBJ2-5, with TRBD2 identical over 7 bases. Losses at the gene ends were 4 bases for V and 7 bases for J; bases not matched to a gene: 7. CDR1 and CDR2 from the germline V gene are SGHKS and YYEKEE (reference sequence). The CDR3 totals 13 residues. The CDR3 loop is CASSGGSVGTQYF. CDR3 sequence (DNA): TGTGCCAGCAGCGGCGGGAGCGTTGGGACCCAGTACTTC.

J is TRBJ2-5 and V is TRBV7-2; 8 bases line up with TRBD2. From germline, CDR1 is SGHTA and CDR2 FQGNSA. The CDR3 contains 16 residues. The V segment lost 5 bases and the J segment 5 bases; nucleotides outside the gene matches: 13. Here the CDR3 DNA reads TGTGCCAGCAGCAACTACGGGGGGGGATTTCAGGAGACCCAGTACTTC. As protein: CASSNYGGGFQETQYF.

This chain connects TRBV12-3 or TRBV12-4 to TRBJ1-2, with a possible D match to TRBD1 (5 bases). The CDR3 loop spans 13 amino acids. V was cut by 7 bases and J by 6 bases, with 15 bases left in between. This chain's CDR3 is CASTFGGTDGYTF. The CDR3 DNA is TGTGCCAGCACCTTTGGGGGGACGGATGGCTACACCTTC.

This clonotype showed up many times. This rearrangement joins TRBV7-3 to TRBJ1-2; possibly TRBD1 for D (6 bases). Germline loops: CDR1 SGHTA, CDR2 FQGTGA. The CDR3 covers 15 residues. Trimming stripped 1 base from V and 8 bases from J, with 17 bases between. The CDR3 DNA sequence: TGTGCCAGCAGCTTAAACCCGGGGGGCAGAGAAGGCTACACCTTC. Its protein is CASSLNPGGREGYTF.

V is TRBV3-1 and J is TRBJ1-3; no clear D gene. Trimming left V 0 bases short and J 2 bases short, with 2 bases between. Looked up from germline, CDR1 is LGHDT and CDR2 is YNNKEL (reference sequence). The CDR3 runs to 13 residues. The chain's CDR3 is CASSQEPGNTIYF. In DNA, the CDR3 is TGTGCCAGCAGCCAAGAGCCTGGAAACACCATATATTTT.

A note on this clonotype: At one end the junction does not follow the germline gene, possibly because of a read error. The rearrangement uses TRBV6-5 and TRBJ1-2; unclear D gene. CDR1 is MNHEY, CDR2 SVGAGI, per germline. The CDR3 loop spans 11 amino acids. The CDR3 is CAISLLGGYTF. The CDR3 DNA is TGTGCCATCAGTTTACTCGGTGGCTACACCTTC.

Ten or more counts support this clonotype. The chain carries TRBV10-3 and TRBJ2-7; TRBD2 matches at 13 bases. The CDR3 extends over 16 amino acids. CDR1 ENHRY and CDR2 SYGVKD come from the germline V gene. Trimming took 3 bases from V and 1 from J; bases not matched to a gene: 3. The CDR3: CAISEPGLAGSYEQYF. The DNA of the CDR3 is TGTGCCATCAGTGAACCGGGACTAGCGGGATCCTACGAGCAGTACTTC.

As regards this clonotype: This may arise from a read error, as a much more abundant clone is one base away. The gene calls are TRBV7-9 and TRBJ1-1, with a weak D call TRBD1 (5 bases). The CDR3 consists of 14 residues. V dropped 8 bases and J dropped 1 base, with 14 bases sitting between them. Per the germline V gene, CDR1 is SEHNR and CDR2 is FQNEAQ (reference sequence). CDR3 protein: CASGRREENTEAFF. The CDR3 DNA follows: TGTGCCAGCGGCCGCAGGGAGGAGAACACTGAAGCTTTCTTT.

The V gene is TRBV7-9, the J gene TRBJ1-4; D perhaps matches TRBD1 (6 bases). Trimming cost V 5 bases and J 8 bases, with 12 bases left between them. Per germline, CDR1 SEHNR and CDR2 FQNEAQ (reference sequence). The CDR3 extends over 13 amino acids. CDR3: CASSPEDSEKLFF. The CDR3 nucleotides are TGTGCCAGCAGCCCGGAGGACAGCGAAAAACTGTTTTTT.

This clonotype was counted ten times or more. The rearrangement uses TRBV10-3 and TRBJ2-2; maybe TRBD2 (6 bases). The CDR3 consists of 15 residues. The V gene lost 7 bases and the J gene lost 3 bases, with 15 bases spanning the gap. Germline-derived CDR1 and CDR2 are ENHRY and SYGVKD. The CDR3 DNA follows: TGTGCCATCACGAGGGGCGGGGTCGACACCGGGGAGCTGTTTTTT. As protein: CAITRGGVDTGELFF.

The chain carries TRBV25-1 and TRBJ1-2, with D perhaps matching TRBD1 (5 bases). The CDR3 consists of 11 residues. V lost 8 bases to trimming and J lost 6 bases, with 10 bases between them. Germline CDR1 reads MGHDK; CDR2 reads SYGVNS. CDR3: CASQGGDGYTF. The CDR3, as DNA: TGTGCCAGCCAGGGAGGTGATGGCTACACCTTC.

In this sample, this clonotype turned up many times. This chain joins TRBV2 and TRBJ2-2; TRBD1 is a possible D gene (6 bases). V was trimmed by 7 bases and J by 4 bases, leaving 16 bases between them. This CDR3 region has 15 residues. The germline gives CDR1 SNHLY, CDR2 FYNNEI. The CDR3 here is CASTRTGQVTGELFF. As DNA, the CDR3 is TGTGCCAGCACGAGAACAGGGCAGGTCACCGGGGAGCTGTTTTTT.

This clonotype was detected many times. The chain uses TRBV2 and TRBJ2-5; D is uncertain. Trimming took 3 bases from V and 5 from J, leaving 10 bases between them. CDR1 and CDR2 (germline): SNHLY, FYNNEI. CDR3 size: 13 residues. The CDR3 nucleotides read TGTGCCAGCAGTGATACGGTGCTGGAGACCCAGTACTTC. The encoded protein is CASSDTVLETQYF.

This clonotype has a count of ten or more. This chain joins TRBV5-1 and TRBJ1-1; D ambiguous. CDR1 and CDR2 (germline): SGHRS, YFSETQ. V lost 6 bases and J 2 bases, leaving 8 bases between the germline ends. This CDR3 contains 12 residues. CDR3 protein: CASNHGNTEAFF. The CDR3 nucleotides read TGCGCCAGCAATCACGGAAACACTGAAGCTTTCTTT.

This chain connects TRBV12-3 or TRBV12-4 to TRBJ2-5; D remains unclear. V was trimmed by 7 bases and J by 2 bases, leaving 20 bases between them. The CDR3 extends over 16 amino acids. CDR3 region: CASNPTALSGQETQYF. The CDR3 DNA sequence: TGTGCCAGCAACCCAACGGCCCTTTCCGGACAAGAGACCCAGTACTTC.

The chain is built from TRBV12-3 or TRBV12-4 and TRBJ2-7; 9 nucleotides match TRBD2. The CDR3 covers 14 residues. Trimming removed 4 bases from V and 3 bases from J; junction bases left unmatched: 4. The CDR3: CASSSSGGFYEQYF. The CDR3 DNA is TGTGCCAGCAGTTCCAGCGGGGGGTTCTACGAGCAGTACTTC.

The V gene is TRBV19, the J gene TRBJ1-3; TRBD1 matches at 10 bases. CDR1 is LNHDA and CDR2 is SQIVND in the germline V gene (reference sequence). This CDR3 is 18 amino acids long. After removal of 10 bases from V and 2 bases from J, the junction contained 17 bases not matched to a gene. The CDR3 here is CATKSGTGASLTGNTIYF. For the CDR3, the DNA is TGTGCCACGAAGAGCGGGACAGGGGCGAGTCTAACTGGAAACACCATATATTTT.

The chain recombines TRBV5-1 with TRBJ1-4; D unresolved. The CDR3 runs to 17 residues. Trimming cost V 7 bases and J 3 bases, with 22 bases left between them. The germline V gene has CDR1 SGHRS and CDR2 YFSETQ. CDR3 coding DNA: TGCGCCAGCCGAAGGTCTGGGCTGAGGATGGCTAATGAAAAACTGTTTTTT. It translates to CASRRSGLRMANEKLFF.

A remark on this clonotype: The conserved closing phenylalanine or tryptophan is absent in this CDR3, likely reflecting a read error. The chain uses TRBV2 and TRBJ1-1; 7 bases are shared with TRBD1. This CDR3 comprises 16 residues. Trimming at V came to 1 base and at J to 0 bases, leaving 5 bases not matched to a gene. The V gene's germline CDR1 is SNHLY and CDR2 FYNNEI. The CDR3 loop reads CASSEGTGAVNTEAFL. The CDR3, as DNA: TGTGCCAGCAGTGAAGGGACAGGAGCAGTGAACACTGAAGCTTTCCTC.

This chain links TRBV5-1 with TRBJ1-4, with D unresolved. Germline CDR1 reads SGHRS; CDR2 reads YFSETQ. The CDR3 sequence is 15 residues long. V was cut by 4 bases and J by 5 bases, with 15 bases left in between. CDR3: CASSQDRSPNEKLFF. CDR3 sequence (DNA): TGCGCCAGCAGCCAAGACCGGAGTCCAAATGAAAAACTGTTTTTT. The full variable domain, completed using reference TRBV5-1 and TRBJ1-4, is KAGVTQTPRYLIKTRGQQVTLSCSPISGHRSVSWYQQTPGQGLQFLFEYFSETQRNKGNFPGRFSGRQFSNSRSEMNVSTLELGDSALYLCASSQDRSPNEKLFFGSGTQLSVL.

In its sample, this clonotype was seen many times. The CDR3 nucleotides are TGTGCCAGCAGCCAGACGTCCCCGGAGACCCAGTACTTC. The encoded protein is CASSQTSPETQYF. The rearrangement joins TRBV9 to TRBJ2-5; D is unresolved. The CDR3 is 13 amino acids. The germline V and J ends were trimmed by 4 bases and 5 bases, with 12 bases remaining between them. Germline values: CDR1 SGDLS, CDR2 YYNGEE.